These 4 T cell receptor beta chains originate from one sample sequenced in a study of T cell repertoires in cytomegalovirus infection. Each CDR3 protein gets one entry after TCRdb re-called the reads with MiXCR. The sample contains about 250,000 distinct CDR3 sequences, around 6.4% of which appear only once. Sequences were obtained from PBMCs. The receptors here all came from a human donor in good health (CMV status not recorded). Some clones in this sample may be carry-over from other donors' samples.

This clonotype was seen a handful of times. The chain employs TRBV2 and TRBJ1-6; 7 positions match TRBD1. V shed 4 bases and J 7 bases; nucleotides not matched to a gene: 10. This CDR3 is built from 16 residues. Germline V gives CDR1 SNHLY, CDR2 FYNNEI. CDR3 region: CASSGPTGISNSPLHF. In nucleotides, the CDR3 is TGTGCCAGCAGTGGTCCGACAGGGATTTCGAATTCACCCCTCCACTTT.

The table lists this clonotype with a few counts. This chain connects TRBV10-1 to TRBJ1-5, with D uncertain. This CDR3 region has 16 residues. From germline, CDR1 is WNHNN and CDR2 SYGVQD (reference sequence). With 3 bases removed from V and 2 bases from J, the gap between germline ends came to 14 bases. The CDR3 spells CASSEPGGVGNQPQHF. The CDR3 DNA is TGCGCCAGCAGTGAACCAGGTGGGGTGGGCAATCAGCCCCAGCATTTT.

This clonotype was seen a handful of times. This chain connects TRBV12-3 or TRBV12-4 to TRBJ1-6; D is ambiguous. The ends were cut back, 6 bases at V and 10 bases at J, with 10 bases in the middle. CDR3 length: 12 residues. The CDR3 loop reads CASSLIGSPLHF. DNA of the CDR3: TGTGCCAGCAGCCTCATTGGCTCACCCCTCCACTTT.

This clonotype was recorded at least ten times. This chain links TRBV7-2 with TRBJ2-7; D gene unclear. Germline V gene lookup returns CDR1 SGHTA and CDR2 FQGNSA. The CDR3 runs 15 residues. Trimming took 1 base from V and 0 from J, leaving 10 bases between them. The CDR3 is CASSLGIQLSYEQYF. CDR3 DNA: TGTGCCAGCAGCTTAGGCATACAGCTCTCCTACGAGCAGTACTTC.